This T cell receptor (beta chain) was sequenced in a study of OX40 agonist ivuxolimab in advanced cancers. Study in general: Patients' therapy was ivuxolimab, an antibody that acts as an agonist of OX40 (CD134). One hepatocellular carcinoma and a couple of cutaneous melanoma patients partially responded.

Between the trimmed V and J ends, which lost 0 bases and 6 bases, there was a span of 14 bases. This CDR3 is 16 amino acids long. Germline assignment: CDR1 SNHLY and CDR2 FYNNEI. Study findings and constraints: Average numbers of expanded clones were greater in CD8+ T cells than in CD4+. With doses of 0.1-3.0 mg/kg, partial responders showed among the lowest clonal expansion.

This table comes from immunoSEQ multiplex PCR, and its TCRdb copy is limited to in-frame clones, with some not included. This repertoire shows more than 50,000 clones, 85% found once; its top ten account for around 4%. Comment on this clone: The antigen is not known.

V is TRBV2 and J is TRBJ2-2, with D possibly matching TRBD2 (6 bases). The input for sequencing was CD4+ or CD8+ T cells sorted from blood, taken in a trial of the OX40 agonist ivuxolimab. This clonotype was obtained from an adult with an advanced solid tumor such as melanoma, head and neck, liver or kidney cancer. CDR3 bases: TGTGCCAGCAGTGAAGCTGGGCTAGCGTTTTCCGGGGAGCTGTTTTTT. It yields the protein CASSEAGLAFSGELFF.